This entry lists 13 T cell receptor beta chains sequenced from one sample in a study of blood T cell repertoires in COVID-19. This table comes from immunoSEQ multiplex PCR, and its TCRdb copy is limited to in-frame clones, with some not included. The table has around 310,000 clones, just under 90% seen once. Sequenced input: PBMCs or T cells enriched from blood (not recorded which). The receptors were sampled from a woman younger than 45 who had recovered from COVID-19.

The chain couples TRBV3-1 (or the pseudogene TRBV3-2) to TRBJ2-3, with 9 positions matching TRBD2. The germline gives CDR1 LGHDT, CDR2 YNNKEL (reference sequence). The CDR3 length is 17 residues. Trimming removed 0 bases from V and 3 bases from J; junction bases left unmatched: 7. The CDR3 protein is CASSQDGPSGITDTQYF. For the CDR3, the DNA is TGTGCCAGCAGCCAAGATGGTCCTAGCGGGATAACAGATACGCAGTATTTT.

In its sample, this clone was seen once. The V call is TRBV5-4, the J call TRBJ2-3, with D hard to call. Trimming shortened V by 4 bases and J by 0 bases, and 12 bases separated the two germline ends. Germline V gene lookup returns CDR1 SGHNT and CDR2 YYREEE (reference sequence). CDR3 length equals 15 residues. The CDR3 DNA reads TGTGCCAGCAGCCTTTACTTAACTAGCACAGATACGCAGTATTTT. Protein: CASSLYLTSTDTQYF. Drawing the rest from reference TRBV5-4 and TRBJ2-3, the complete variable domain is ETGVTQSPTHLIKTRGQQVTLRCSSQSGHNTVSWYQQALGQGPQFIFQYYREEENGRGNFPPRFSGLQFPNYSSELNVNALELDDSALYLCASSLYLTSTDTQYFGPGTRLTVL.

The rearrangement uses TRBV12-5 and TRBJ1-1, with a weak D call TRBD1 (5 bases). V shed 1 base and J shed 2 bases, with 11 bases lying between them. The CDR3 runs to 15 residues. In germline, CDR1 is LGHNT, CDR2 FRNRAP. CDR3: CASGLEGMTNTEAFF. CDR3 DNA: TGTGCTAGTGGTTTGGAGGGGATGACCAACACTGAAGCTTTCTTT.

This chain links TRBV6-5 with TRBJ2-1; 11 positions agree with TRBD2. The junction had 1 base not matched to a gene; V was cut back by 3 bases and J by 6 bases. Per the germline V gene, CDR1 is MNHEY and CDR2 is SVGAGI. The CDR3 has 14 residues. The CDR3: CASSYSGRVNEQFF. DNA of the CDR3: TGTGCCAGCAGTTATAGCGGGAGGGTCAATGAGCAGTTCTTC.

The chain is built from TRBV5-5 and TRBJ1-1; D gene uncertain. The germline CDR1 and CDR2 sequences are SGHKS and YYEKEE (reference sequence). This CDR3 is 13 amino acids long. Trimming shortened V by 2 bases and J by 8 bases, and 13 bases separated the two germline ends. CDR3 amino acids: CASSLQRPDEAFF. In nucleotides, the CDR3 is TGTGCCAGCAGCTTACAGAGACCAGACGAAGCTTTCTTT.

This clone appeared a single time. The genes are TRBV11-2 and TRBJ1-3; D uncertain. CDR3 size: 12 residues. Germline lookup yields CDR1 SGHAT and CDR2 FQNNGV. Trimming cost V 4 bases and J 3 bases, with 4 bases left between them. The CDR3, as DNA: TGTGCCAGCAGCTATAGTGGAAACACCATATATTTT. This gives the protein CASSYSGNTIYF.

The genes are TRBV29-1 and TRBJ1-2; 8 nucleotides match TRBD1. From germline, CDR1 is SQVTM and CDR2 ANQGSEA. The CDR3 is made up of 12 amino acids. V lost 6 bases and J lost 6; bases outside the gene matches: 6. The chain's CDR3 is CSVRRGQDGYTF. The CDR3 DNA is TGCAGCGTACGCAGGGGGCAGGATGGCTACACCTTC.

The rearrangement uses TRBV28 and TRBJ2-1, with 15 bases fitting TRBD2. The ends lost 5 bases at V and 4 bases at J; junction bases unmatched: 6. The V gene's germline CDR1 is MDHEN and CDR2 SYDVKM. The length of the CDR3 is 17 residues. The CDR3 protein is CASSPIGTSGRYNEQFF. CDR3 nucleotide sequence: TGTGCCAGCAGTCCGATCGGGACTAGCGGGAGGTACAATGAGCAGTTCTTC.

This chain connects TRBV6-5 to TRBJ1-1, with a tentative D call TRBD1 (5 bases). The V end was cut by 6 bases, the J end by 4 bases, with 12 bases between. CDR3 length: 13 residues. Germline assignment: CDR1 MNHEY and CDR2 SVGAGI. As DNA, the CDR3 is TGTGCCAGCAGCCTGCAGGGTGGCACTGAAGCTTTCTTT. This encodes CASSLQGGTEAFF.

This clone was recorded only once. V and J are TRBV6-5 and TRBJ2-1; D might be TRBD1 (6 bases). The CDR3 has 15 amino acids. V was shortened by 4 bases and J by 4 bases, with 14 bases between the two germline ends. The germline gives CDR1 MNHEY, CDR2 SVGAGI. CDR3 in DNA: TGTGCCAGCAGTTTCCGGGACATTCGTTACAATGAGCAGTTCTTC. The encoded protein is CASSFRDIRYNEQFF.

Many counts were recorded for this clone. The rearrangement uses TRBV19 and TRBJ2-1, with 8 positions matching TRBD2. The CDR3 spans 15 residues. V shed 7 bases, J shed 7 bases, and the junction held 12 bases outside the gene matches. In germline, CDR1 is LNHDA, CDR2 SQIVND (reference sequence). The DNA for the CDR3 is TGTGCCAGTAATAAGCGGGAGTCCCTTACTAATGAGCAGTTCTTC. Its translation: CASNKRESLTNEQFF.

The gene calls are TRBV6-5 and TRBJ2-7, with unresolved D. CDR3 length equals 15 residues. V was trimmed by 10 bases and J by 0 bases, leaving 19 bases between them. CDR1 and CDR2 (germline): MNHEY, SVGAGI. CDR3 region: CAIQSGYRSSYEQYF. The CDR3 DNA is TGTGCCATCCAATCCGGTTATCGTAGCTCCTACGAGCAGTACTTC.

V and J are TRBV6-1 and TRBJ2-3; no clear D. This CDR3 is built from 12 residues. V lost 5 bases to trimming and J lost 6 bases, with 9 bases between them. The germline V gene encodes CDR1 MNHNS and CDR2 SASEGT. CDR3: CASSPAGDTQYF. The CDR3 DNA is TGTGCCAGCAGTCCCGCCGGGGATACGCAGTATTTT.